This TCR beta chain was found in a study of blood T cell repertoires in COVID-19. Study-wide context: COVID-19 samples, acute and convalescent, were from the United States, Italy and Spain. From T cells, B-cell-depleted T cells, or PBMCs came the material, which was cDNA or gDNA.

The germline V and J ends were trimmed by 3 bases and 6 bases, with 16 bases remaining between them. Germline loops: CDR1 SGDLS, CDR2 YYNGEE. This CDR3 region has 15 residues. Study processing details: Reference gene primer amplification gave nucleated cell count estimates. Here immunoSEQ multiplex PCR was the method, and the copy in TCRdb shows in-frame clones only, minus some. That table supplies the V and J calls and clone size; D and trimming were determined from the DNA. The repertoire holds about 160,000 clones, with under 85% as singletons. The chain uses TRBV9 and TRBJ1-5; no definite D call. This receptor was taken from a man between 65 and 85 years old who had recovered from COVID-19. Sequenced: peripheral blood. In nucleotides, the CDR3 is TGTGCCAGCAGCGCCGACGGAGAAATGGGTCAGCCCCAGCATTTT. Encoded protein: CASSADGEMGQPQHF.